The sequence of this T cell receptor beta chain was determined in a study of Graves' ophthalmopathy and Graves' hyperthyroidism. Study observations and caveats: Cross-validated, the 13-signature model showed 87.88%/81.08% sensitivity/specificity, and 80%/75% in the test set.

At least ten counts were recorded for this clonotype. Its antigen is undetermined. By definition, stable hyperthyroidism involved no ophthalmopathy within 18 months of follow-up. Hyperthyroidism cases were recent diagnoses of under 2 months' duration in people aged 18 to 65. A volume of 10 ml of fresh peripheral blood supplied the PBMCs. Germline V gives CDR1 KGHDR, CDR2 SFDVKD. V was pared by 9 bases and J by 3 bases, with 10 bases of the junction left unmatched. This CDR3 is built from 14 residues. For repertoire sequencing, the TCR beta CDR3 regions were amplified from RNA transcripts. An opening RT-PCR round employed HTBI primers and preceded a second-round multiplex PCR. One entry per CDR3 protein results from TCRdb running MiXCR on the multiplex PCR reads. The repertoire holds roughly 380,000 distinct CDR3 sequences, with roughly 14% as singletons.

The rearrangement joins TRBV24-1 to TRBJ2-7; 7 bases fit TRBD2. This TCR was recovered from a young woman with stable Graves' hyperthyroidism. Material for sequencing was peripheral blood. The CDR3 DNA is TGTGCCACCTCCCCGGGCGGGGGTGGCTACGAGCAGTACTTC. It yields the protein CATSPGGGGYEQYF.